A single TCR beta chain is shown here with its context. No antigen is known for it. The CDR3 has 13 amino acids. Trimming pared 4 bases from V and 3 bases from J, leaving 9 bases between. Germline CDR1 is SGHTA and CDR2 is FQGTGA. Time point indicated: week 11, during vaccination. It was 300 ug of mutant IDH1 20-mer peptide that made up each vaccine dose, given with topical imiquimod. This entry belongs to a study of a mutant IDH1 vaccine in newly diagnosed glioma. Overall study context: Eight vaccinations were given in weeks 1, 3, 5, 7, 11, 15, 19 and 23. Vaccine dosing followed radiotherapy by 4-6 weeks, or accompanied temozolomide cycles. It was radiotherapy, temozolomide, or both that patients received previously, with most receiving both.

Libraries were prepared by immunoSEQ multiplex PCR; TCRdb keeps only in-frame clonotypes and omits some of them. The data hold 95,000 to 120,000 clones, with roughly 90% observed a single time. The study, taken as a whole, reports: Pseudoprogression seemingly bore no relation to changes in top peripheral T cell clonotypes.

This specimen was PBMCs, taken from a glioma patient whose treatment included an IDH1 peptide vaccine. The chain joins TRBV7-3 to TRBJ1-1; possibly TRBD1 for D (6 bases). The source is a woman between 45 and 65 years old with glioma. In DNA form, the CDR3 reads TGTGCCAGCAGCTCACAGGGTGACACTGAAGCTTTCTTT. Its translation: CASSSQGDTEAFF.